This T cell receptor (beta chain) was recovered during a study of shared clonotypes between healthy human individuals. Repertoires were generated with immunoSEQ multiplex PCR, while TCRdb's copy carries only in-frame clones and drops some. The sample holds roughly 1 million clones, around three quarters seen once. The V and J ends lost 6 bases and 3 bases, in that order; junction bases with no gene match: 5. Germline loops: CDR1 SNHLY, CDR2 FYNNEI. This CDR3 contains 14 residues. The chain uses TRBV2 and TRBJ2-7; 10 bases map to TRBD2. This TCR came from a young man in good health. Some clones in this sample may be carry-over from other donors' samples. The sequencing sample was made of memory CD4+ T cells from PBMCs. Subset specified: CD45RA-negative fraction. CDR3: CASSARTSGYEQYF. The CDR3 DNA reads TGTGCCAGCAGCGCAAGGACTAGCGGCTACGAGCAGTACTTC.